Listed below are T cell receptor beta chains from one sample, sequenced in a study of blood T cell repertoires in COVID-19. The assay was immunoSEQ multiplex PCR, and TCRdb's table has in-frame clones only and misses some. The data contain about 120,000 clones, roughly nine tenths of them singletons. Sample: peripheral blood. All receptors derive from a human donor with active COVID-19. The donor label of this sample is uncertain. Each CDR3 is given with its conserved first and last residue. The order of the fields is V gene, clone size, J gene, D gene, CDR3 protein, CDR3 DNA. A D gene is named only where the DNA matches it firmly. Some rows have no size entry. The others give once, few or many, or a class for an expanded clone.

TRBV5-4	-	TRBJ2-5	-	CASSFLETQYF	TGTGCCAGCAGCTTTCTGGAGACCCAGTACTTC
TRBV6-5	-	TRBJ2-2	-	CASSYGRQTNTGELFF	TGTGCCAGCAGTTACGGAAGACAAACGAACACCGGGGAGCTGTTTTTT
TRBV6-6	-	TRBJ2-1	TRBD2	CASSSRLAASYNEQFF	TGTGCCAGCAGTAGTAGACTAGCGGCCTCCTACAATGAGCAGTTCTTC
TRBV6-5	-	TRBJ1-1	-	CASSYTFWREGTEAFF	TGTGCCAGCAGTTACACCTTTTGGAGGGAGGGGACTGAAGCTTTCTTT
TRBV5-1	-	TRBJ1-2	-	CASSGAGGNYGYTF	TGCGCCAGCAGTGGTGCGGGGGGGAACTATGGCTACACCTTC
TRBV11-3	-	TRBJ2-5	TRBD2	CASSLGAGGKTQYF	TGTGCCAGCAGCTTAGGAGCGGGGGGGAAGACCCAGTACTTC
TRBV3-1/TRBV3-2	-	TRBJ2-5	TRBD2	CASSSTRRGRETQYF	TGTGCCAGCAGTTCCACACGGCGGGGGAGGGAGACCCAGTACTTC
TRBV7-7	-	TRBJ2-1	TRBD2	CASSPGTNNEQFF	TGTGCCAGCAGCCCCGGGACTAACAATGAGCAGTTCTTC
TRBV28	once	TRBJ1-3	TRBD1	CASIGDRVGGNTIYF	TGTGCCAGCATCGGCGACAGGGTTGGTGGAAACACCATATATTTT
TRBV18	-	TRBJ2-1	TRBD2	CASSPYYGGDYNEQFF	TGTGCCAGCTCACCATATTATGGGGGGGATTACAATGAGCAGTTCTTC
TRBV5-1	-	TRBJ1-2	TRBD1	CASSLAGTDGYTF	TGCGCCAGCAGCTTGGCAGGGACAGATGGCTACACCTTC
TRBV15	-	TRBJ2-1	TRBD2	CATSRDQGLASNEQFF	TGTGCCACCAGCAGAGATCAAGGACTAGCGTCCAATGAGCAGTTCTTC
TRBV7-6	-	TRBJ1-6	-	CASSPRFRETGSPLHF	TGTGCCAGCAGCCCTCGGTTCCGGGAAACAGGGTCACCCCTCCACTTT
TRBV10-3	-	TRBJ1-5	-	CAISGQYSNQPQHF	TGTGCCATCAGCGGACAGTATAGCAATCAGCCCCAGCATTTT
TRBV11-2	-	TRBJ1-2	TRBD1	CASSLKRQGALKNYGYTF	TGTGCCAGCAGCTTAAAACGTCAGGGGGCCCTCAAAAACTATGGCTACACCTTC
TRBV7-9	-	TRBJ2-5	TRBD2	CASSLESGALKETQYF	TGTGCCAGCAGCTTAGAGAGCGGGGCCCTAAAAGAAACCCAGTACTTC
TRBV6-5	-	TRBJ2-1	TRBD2	CATAAGGENEQFF	TGTGCCACTGCGGCGGGGGGGGAAAATGAGCAGTTCTTC
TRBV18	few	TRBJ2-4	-	CASSPSREKLAKNIQYF	TGTGCCAGCTCACCCTCCCGGGAGAAGTTAGCCAAAAACATTCAGTACTTC
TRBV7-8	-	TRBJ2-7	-	CASSRHSGGTDPEQYF	TGTGCCAGCAGCAGACATAGTGGTGGTACCGATCCCGAGCAGTACTTC
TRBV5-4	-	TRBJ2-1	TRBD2	CASSFGLAGGPYNEQFF	TGTGCCAGCAGCTTCGGGCTAGCGGGGGGGCCCTACAATGAGCAGTTCTTC
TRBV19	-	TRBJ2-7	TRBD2	CASSIFTGGTYEQYF	TGTGCCAGTAGTATCTTCACGGGGGGTACCTACGAGCAGTACTTC
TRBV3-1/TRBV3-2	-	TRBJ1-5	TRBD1	CASSQGDRGRQPQHF	TGTGCCAGCAGCCAAGGGGACAGGGGGCGTCAGCCCCAGCATTTT
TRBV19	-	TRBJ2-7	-	CASSPSVGHEYEQYF	TGTGCCAGTAGTCCGAGTGTCGGACACGAGTACGAGCAGTACTTC
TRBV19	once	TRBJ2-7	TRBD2	CASSINGGSYEQYF	TGTGCCAGTAGTATTAACGGGGGGTCCTACGAGCAGTACTTC
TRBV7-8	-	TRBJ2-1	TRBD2	CASSYGTSGGNEQFF	TGTGCCAGCAGCTATGGGACTAGCGGGGGAAATGAGCAGTTCTTC
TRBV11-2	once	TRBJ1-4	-	CASSLVPGGEKLFF	TGTGCCAGCAGCTTAGTTCCGGGGGGTGAAAAACTGTTTTTT
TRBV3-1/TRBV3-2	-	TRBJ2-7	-	CASSQDFRDYSSYEQYF	TGTGCCAGCAGCCAAGATTTTCGAGACTATAGCTCCTACGAGCAGTACTTC
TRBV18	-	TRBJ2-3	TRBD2	CASSPGLLAGVTDTQYF	TGTGCCAGCTCACCTGGCTTACTAGCGGGGGTCACAGATACGCAGTATTTT
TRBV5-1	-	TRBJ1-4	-	CASSLLTGRNEKLFF	TGCGCCAGCAGCTTGCTAACTGGTCGTAATGAAAAACTGTTTTTT
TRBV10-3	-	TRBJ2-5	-	CAISPQGETQYF	TGTGCCATCAGCCCTCAGGGAGAGACCCAGTACTTC
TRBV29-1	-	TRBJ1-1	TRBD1	CSVLRTGMGTEAFF	TGCAGCGTTCTCAGGACAGGTATGGGAACTGAAGCTTTCTTT
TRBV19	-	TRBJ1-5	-	CASSGGRQNQPQHF	TGTGCCAGTAGTGGTGGCAGACAGAATCAGCCCCAGCATTTT
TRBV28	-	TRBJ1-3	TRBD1	CASSPGDRGAGNTIYF	TGTGCCAGCAGTCCAGGGGACAGGGGCGCGGGAAACACCATATATTTT
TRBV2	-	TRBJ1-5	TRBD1	CASSGQGLNQPQHF	TGTGCCAGCAGTGGACAGGGTTTGAATCAGCCCCAGCATTTT
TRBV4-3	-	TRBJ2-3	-	CASSQDRARRGWADTQYF	TGCGCCAGCAGCCAAGATCGCGCTAGACGGGGTTGGGCAGATACGCAGTATTTT
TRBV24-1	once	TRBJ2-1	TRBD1	CATSDPTGDHSYNEQFF	TGTGCCACCAGTGATCCGACAGGGGATCACTCCTACAATGAGCAGTTCTTC
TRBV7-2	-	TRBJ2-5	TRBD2	CASSTGLAETQYF	TGTGCCAGCAGTACCGGACTAGCGGAGACCCAGTACTTC
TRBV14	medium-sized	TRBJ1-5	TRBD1	CASSQAGGSQPQHF	TGTGCCAGCAGCCAAGCAGGGGGCAGTCAGCCCCAGCATTTT
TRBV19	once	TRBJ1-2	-	CASKAGGTSYGYTF	TGTGCCAGTAAGGCTGGGGGGACCTCCTATGGCTACACCTTC
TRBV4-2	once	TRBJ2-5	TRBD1	CASSQELQGETQYF	TGTGCCAGCAGCCAAGAACTACAGGGGGAGACCCAGTACTTC
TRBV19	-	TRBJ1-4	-	CASLDGGINEKLFF	TGTGCCAGCTTAGATGGGGGGATTAATGAAAAACTGTTTTTT
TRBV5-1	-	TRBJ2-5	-	CASSEGFEGSQYF	TGCGCCAGCAGCGAGGGATTTGAAGGGAGCCAGTACTTC
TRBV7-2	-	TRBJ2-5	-	CASSLMRETQYF	TGTGCCAGCAGCTTAATGAGAGAGACCCAGTACTTC
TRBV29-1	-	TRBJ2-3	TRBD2	CSVLLAGGFRIADTQYF	TGCAGCGTTTTACTAGCGGGGGGCTTCCGAATCGCAGATACGCAGTATTTT